This TCR beta chain was found in a study of CD8 T cells in ankylosing spondylitis. 5'-RACE, quantitative and with molecular barcodes, yielded the TCR beta libraries. Using its own MiXCR run on the 5' RACE reads, TCRdb lists one record per CDR3 protein. The table includes approximately 220,000 distinct CDR3 sequences, 15% to 20% detected once. Germline trimming cut 4 bases from V and 4 bases from J; bases unmatched to any gene: 4. From germline, CDR1 is DFQATT and CDR2 SNEGSKA (reference sequence). The CDR3 covers 13 residues. Study-wide results and caveats: Earlier literature documents some of the motif variants in reactive arthritis synovial fluid and blood. Disease-linked clones bore a CD8+ phenotype and were relatively rare in peripheral blood. The study identified a TCR beta motif of roughly eight highly homologous variants that appeared characteristic of ankylosing spondylitis blood. The clones that were linked to disease were reported to be significantly enriched in matched synovial fluid samples from ankylosing spondylitis patients.

On this clonotype itself: Its cognate antigen is unknown.

The chain joins TRBV20-1 to TRBJ2-1; TRBD2 matches 7 bases. The receptor was isolated from a male donor with ankylosing spondylitis. The sequenced material came from blood, either unsorted or a sorted T cell fraction (not recorded which). CDR3 in amino acids: CSANLAEYNEQFF. CDR3 in DNA: TGCAGTGCTAACCTAGCGGAATACAATGAGCAGTTCTTC.